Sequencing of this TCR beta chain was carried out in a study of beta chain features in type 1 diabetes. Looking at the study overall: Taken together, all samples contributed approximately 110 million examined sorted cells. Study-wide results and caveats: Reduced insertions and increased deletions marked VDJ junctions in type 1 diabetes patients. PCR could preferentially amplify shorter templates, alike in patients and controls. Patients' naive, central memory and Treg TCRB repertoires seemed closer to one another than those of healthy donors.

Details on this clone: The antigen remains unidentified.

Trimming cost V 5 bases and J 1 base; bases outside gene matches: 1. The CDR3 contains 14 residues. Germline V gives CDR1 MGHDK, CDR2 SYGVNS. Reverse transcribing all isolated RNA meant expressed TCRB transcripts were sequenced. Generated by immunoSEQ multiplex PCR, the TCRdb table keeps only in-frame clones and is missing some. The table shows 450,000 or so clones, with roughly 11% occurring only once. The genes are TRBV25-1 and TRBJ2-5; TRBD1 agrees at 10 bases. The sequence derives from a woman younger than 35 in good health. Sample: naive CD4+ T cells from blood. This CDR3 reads CASSRDRGQETQYF. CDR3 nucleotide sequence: TGTGCCAGCAGTAGGGACAGGGGCCAAGAGACCCAGTACTTC.